Listed below are T cell receptor beta chains from one sample, sequenced in a study of beta chain features in type 1 diabetes. Generated by immunoSEQ multiplex PCR, the TCRdb table keeps only in-frame clones and is missing some. The repertoire consists of approximately 140,000 clones, with about a tenth occurring once and the leading ten covering 0.55% to 0.65%. Sequencing was carried out using central memory CD4+ T cells from blood. The receptors originated from a woman aged 40 to 55 in good health. Both conserved end residues are part of each CDR3. Each record gives: CDR3 protein, J gene, V gene.

CASSSQGASESYF	TRBJ2-7	TRBV6-5
CASSPAAYNQPQHF	TRBJ1-5	TRBV6-5
CASSPIGSGGLYEQFF	TRBJ2-1	TRBV7-2
CASSQGTGNQPQHF	TRBJ1-5	TRBV18
CASSSTSVGEQFF	TRBJ2-1	TRBV5-4
CASSMLGDRGHYGYTF	TRBJ1-2	TRBV19
CASSQSIGQGARWIGNQPQHF	TRBJ1-5	TRBV23-1
CASSYDRGSGEQYF	TRBJ2-7	TRBV5-4
CASSSGTVSYEQYF	TRBJ2-7	TRBV28
CASSAQGAYTEAFF	TRBJ1-1	TRBV6-1
CASSLMPGEGYEQYF	TRBJ2-7	TRBV11-2
CASSLTRFTGPTDTQYF	TRBJ2-3	TRBV13
CASSLGSQETQYF	TRBJ2-5	TRBV7-9
CASSLEGTVLEQYF	TRBJ2-7	TRBV5-5
CATNFGSPYGYTF	TRBJ1-2	TRBV28
CASSLGLAARGYTF	TRBJ1-2	TRBV7-6
CSVTSTGGLSYGYTF	TRBJ1-2	TRBV29-1
CASSPGTNTYEQYF	TRBJ2-7	TRBV6-5
CASGQGTSYNSPLHF	TRBJ1-6	TRBV19
CASKPGQTNSPLHF	TRBJ1-6	TRBV5-1
CASSLVVATGEQYF	TRBJ2-7	TRBV7-8
CASSLPGVGETQYF	-	TRBV5-6
CASSTGKGGQPQHF	TRBJ1-5	TRBV19
CASSRLGTSYEQYF	TRBJ2-7	TRBV2
CASGSGQTETGELFF	TRBJ2-2	TRBV12-5
CASARGRVAGELFF	TRBJ2-2	TRBV7-2
CASSSFRGASVPYEQYF	TRBJ2-7	TRBV7-9
CASSQVDILVYNEQFF	TRBJ2-1	TRBV4-1
CASQNGRDNQPQHF	TRBJ1-5	TRBV19
CASTTSPGKQETQYF	TRBJ2-5	TRBV9
CASRIGLAGDEQYF	TRBJ2-7	TRBV7-2
CASSPTPTSAETQYF	TRBJ2-5	TRBV9
CASQQGENQPQHF	TRBJ1-5	TRBV6-6
CASSPRQGETQYF	TRBJ2-5	TRBV7-7